The clone carrying this T cell receptor beta chain was observed a handful of times. What it recognizes is unknown. Expansion with viral peptide pools was applied to antigen-specific CD4+ T cells by the ViraFEST assay prior to sequencing. After about 10 days in culture, the CD4+ T cells were isolated. Recipients of the vaccine had no prior SARS-CoV-2 infection and negative nucleocapsid antibodies. Wells each received 1.8 million or so PBMC, cultured with 10 IU/ml IL-2 and around 9.8 ug/ml peptides. Replacing half the medium with IL-2 medium was done on days 3 and 7. The data were obtained in a study of vaccination effects on CD4 cells after COVID-19. Libraries were prepared by immunoSEQ multiplex PCR; TCRdb keeps only in-frame clonotypes and omits some of them. The table shows 78,000 or so clones, with 78% occurring only once. The CDR3 runs to 17 residues. CDR1 is SGHDN and CDR2 is FVKESK in the germline V gene. V was pared by 0 bases and J by 2 bases, with 11 bases between.

This chain uses TRBV14 with TRBJ1-6; D may be TRBD1 (5 bases). The sequencing here drew on CD4+ T cells from PBMCs cultured with SARS-CoV-2 spike peptides, taken before COVID-19 vaccination. The TCR was taken from a human donor who received a COVID-19 vaccine. The CDR3 nucleotides are TGTGCCAGCAGCCAAGATGGGCGGGACCCCTATAATTCACCCCTCCACTTT. It yields the protein CASSQDGRDPYNSPLHF.